This T cell receptor beta chain appears in the sequencing data of a study of blood T cell repertoires in COVID-19. Overall study context: COVID-19 samples collected from the United States, Italy and Spain covered acute and convalescent phases. PBMCs, B-cell-depleted T cells, or T cells provided the cDNA or gDNA that made up the material.

The length of the CDR3 is 13 residues. The V and J ends lost 5 bases and 3 bases respectively, with 10 bases between them. The germline V gene has CDR1 LNHDA and CDR2 SQIVND (reference sequence). In the original analysis: Amplification of reference gene primers provided the estimated nucleated cell counts. This table comes from immunoSEQ multiplex PCR, and its TCRdb copy is limited to in-frame clones, with some not included. That table gives V, J and clone size, and the DNA gave D and trimming. This sample has 190,000 or so clones, with 82% found just once. The origin of this receptor is a human donor with acute or convalescent COVID-19. The donor label of this sample is uncertain. V and J are TRBV19 and TRBJ1-1; D uncertain. Input material: peripheral blood. The CDR3 loop reads CASSPGLDTEAFF. Written as DNA, the CDR3 is TGTGCCAGTAGTCCCGGGTTGGACACTGAAGCTTTCTTT.